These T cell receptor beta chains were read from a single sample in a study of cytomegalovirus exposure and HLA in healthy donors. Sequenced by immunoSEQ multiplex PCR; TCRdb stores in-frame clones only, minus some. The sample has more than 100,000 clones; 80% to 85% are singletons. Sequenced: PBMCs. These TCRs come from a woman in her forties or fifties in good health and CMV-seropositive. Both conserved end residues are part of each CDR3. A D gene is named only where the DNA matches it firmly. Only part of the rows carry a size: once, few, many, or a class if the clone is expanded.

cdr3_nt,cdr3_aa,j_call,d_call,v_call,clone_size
TGTGCCAGCAGTGGGGGGACAGGGGTTGGGGCCAACGTCCTGACTTTC,CASSGGTGVGANVLTF,TRBJ2-6,TRBD1,TRBV28,NA
TGCGCCAGCAGCCTCAGGCAGGGGCTGAACACTGAAGCTTTCTTT,CASSLRQGLNTEAFF,TRBJ1-1,NA,TRBV4-3,NA
TGTGCCAGTAGTATAGACCTGGGCAGAACTAATGAAAAACTGTTTTTT,CASSIDLGRTNEKLFF,TRBJ1-4,NA,TRBV19,NA
TGTGCCAGCAGAACAGGGGCGGCAGATACGCAGTATTTT,CASRTGAADTQYF,TRBJ2-3,TRBD1,TRBV27,NA
TGTGCCCGTCAAGGGGGGGTCGAGGCCATGAACACTGAAGCTTTCTTT,CARQGGVEAMNTEAFF,TRBJ1-1,NA,TRBV30,few
TGTGCCAGCAGCTCCCCCCCGGGGGGGAACCATAATTCACCCCTCCACTTT,CASSSPPGGNHNSPLHF,TRBJ1-6,NA,TRBV7-2,NA
TGTGCCAGCAGGCCCACAGGGGGCGCCGGAAACAGTCAGTACTTC,CASRPTGGAGNSQYF,TRBJ2-4,TRBD1,TRBV2,NA
TGTGCCAGCAGCGTACGGGACAGGGGATCCTACGAGCAGTACTTC,CASSVRDRGSYEQYF,TRBJ2-7,TRBD1,TRBV7-2,once
TGTGCCAGCAGTCTCTGGATGGGCGCTGAAGCTTTCTTT,CASSLWMGAEAFF,TRBJ1-1,NA,TRBV6-5,few
TGTGCCAGCAGCCCCCGACAGGCTTACGAGCAGTACTTC,CASSPRQAYEQYF,TRBJ2-7,NA,TRBV6-6,NA
TGTGCCACCAGCAGAGATGCTGGGGGCCGCTCCAATGAGCAGTTCTTC,CATSRDAGGRSNEQFF,TRBJ2-1,NA,TRBV15,NA
TGCGCCAGCAGCCAAGATCTTCAGTCCAGGGAGGCCTTTGGCTCCTATAATTCACCCCTCCACTTT,CASSQDLQSREAFGSYNSPLHF,TRBJ1-6,NA,TRBV4-3,NA
TGCGCCAGCAGCCAAGAAGGCCGAGGGCGGGAGCAGTACTTC,CASSQEGRGREQYF,TRBJ2-5,TRBD2,TRBV4-3,NA
TGTGCCAGCACGATAAGGACAGACTACGAGCAGTACTTC,CASTIRTDYEQYF,TRBJ2-7,NA,TRBV2,NA
TGTGCCAGTAGTATAGGGTGGGGAGGCACAAATACGCAGTATTTT,CASSIGWGGTNTQYF,TRBJ2-3,NA,TRBV19,NA
TGCGCCAGCAGTTCCGGGACTCAGTACAATGAGCAGTTCTTC,CASSSGTQYNEQFF,TRBJ2-1,NA,TRBV5-1,NA
TGCGCCAGCAGCTTGACCGGGACAGGGGATTCCTACGAGCAGTACTTC,CASSLTGTGDSYEQYF,TRBJ2-7,TRBD1,TRBV5-1,NA
TGTGCCAGCAGCTCCCAGGCCAAGGGGACTGAAGCTTTCTTT,CASSSQAKGTEAFF,TRBJ1-1,NA,TRBV7-2,NA
TGTGCCAGCAGCCTGCTAACCGGGAGTGCCTACGAGCAGTACTTC,CASSLLTGSAYEQYF,TRBJ2-7,NA,TRBV7-9,NA
TGTGCCTGGAGGGGGGGACAGGGGGGTTCCTACGAGCAGTACTTC,CAWRGGQGGSYEQYF,TRBJ2-7,TRBD1,TRBV30,NA
TGTGCCTGGAGTGTAAGATATGGTAGCGGGAGCGGCGATGAGCAGTTCTTC,CAWSVRYGSGSGDEQFF,TRBJ2-1,TRBD2,TRBV30,NA
TGTGCCAGCAGTTTAAATACACCCCTCCACTTT,CASSLNTPLHF,TRBJ1-6,NA,TRBV28,NA
TGTGCCAGTAGTAGGAGGGTTGTGGACTATGGCTACACCTTC,CASSRRVVDYGYTF,TRBJ1-2,NA,TRBV19,NA
TGTGCCAGTAGTAAGAGGGTTAGCGGGGGGTTCGTTTCCTACAATGAGCAGTTCTTC,CASSKRVSGGFVSYNEQFF,TRBJ2-1,TRBD2,TRBV19,NA
TGTGCCAGCAGTTTAGTGGGGGCAGCTTTCTGGGAGCAGTACTTC,CASSLVGAAFWEQYF,TRBJ2-7,NA,TRBV28,few
TGTGCCAGCAGCTTAATTTCGGGGGGCAAACGAGATACGCAGTATTTT,CASSLISGGKRDTQYF,TRBJ2-3,NA,TRBV11-2,NA
TGTGCCAGCCCCCGCGGGGTCGGAAACACCATATATTTT,CASPRGVGNTIYF,TRBJ1-3,NA,TRBV7-9,NA
TGTGCCAGCAGCGTAGCTTCGGGATTACAAGAGACCCAGTACTTC,CASSVASGLQETQYF,TRBJ2-5,NA,TRBV9,NA
TGTGCCAGCAGCTTAGGAAATCTCCTCGGGGATGAAAAACTGTTTTTT,CASSLGNLLGDEKLFF,TRBJ1-4,NA,TRBV5-4,NA
TGTGCCAGCTCACCACCGTTCCTAGCGGGAGGGCCTGGGGAGCTGTTTTTT,CASSPPFLAGGPGELFF,TRBJ2-2,TRBD2,TRBV18,NA
TGTGCCAGCAGTGAATACAGGGTTGTGGATACGCAGTATTTT,CASSEYRVVDTQYF,TRBJ2-3,NA,TRBV25-1,NA
TGTGCCAGCAGCACAGAAGCGGGATGGGGGGATACGCAGTATTTT,CASSTEAGWGDTQYF,TRBJ2-3,TRBD2,TRBV7-2,NA
TGTGCCAGGGCCGTGGGCAGGGGTTACGAGCAGTACTTC,CARAVGRGYEQYF,TRBJ2-7,NA,TRBV6-1,NA
TGTGCCAGCAGCCCACAGGGAGGGGAGCTGTTTTTT,CASSPQGGELFF,TRBJ2-2,NA,TRBV7-9,NA
TGTGCCAGCAGCTCTGGACTCCACACCGGGGAGCTGTTTTTT,CASSSGLHTGELFF,TRBJ2-2,NA,TRBV7-9,NA
TGTGCCTGGAGTGCCGGGACTAGCGGGAGCGGGGGCTACGAGCAGTACTTC,CAWSAGTSGSGGYEQYF,TRBJ2-7,TRBD2,TRBV30,NA
TGCGCCAGCAGCCAACCTCCGGCCCGGGGGGGCTATGGCTACACCTTC,CASSQPPARGGYGYTF,TRBJ1-2,NA,TRBV4-1,NA
TGTGCCAGCAGCTTAGGGGGCGGCTATGGCTACACCTTC,CASSLGGGYGYTF,TRBJ1-2,TRBD1,TRBV5-4,NA
TGTGCCAGCAGTACTAGGGGACTGACGTACACCGGGGAGCTGTTTTTT,CASSTRGLTYTGELFF,TRBJ2-2,NA,TRBV28,few
TGCAGCGTCGACGACAGGGAGTATGGCTACACCTTC,CSVDDREYGYTF,TRBJ1-2,TRBD1,TRBV29-1,NA
TGTGCCAGCAGCTTAGTAGGTGTGGGAGAGGAGACCCAGTACTTC,CASSLVGVGEETQYF,TRBJ2-5,NA,TRBV11-1,NA